This entry is about one TCR beta chain. Its antigen is currently unknown. The data derive from a study of T cell responses to AZD1222 COVID-19 vaccine. Generated by immunoSEQ multiplex PCR, the TCRdb table keeps only in-frame clones and is missing some. The table records around 120,000 clones, approximately 82% of them present only once. Points from the study as a whole: White British people made up most donors, females outnumbered males, and clonal diversity was possibly underestimated. Spike was spanned by vaccine-associated CD4 TCRs, which were dominant at 160-218 and 743-854.

The ends were cut back, 4 bases at V and 4 bases at J, with 8 bases in the middle. The V gene's germline CDR1 is LGHDT and CDR2 YNNKEL (reference sequence). The CDR3 spans 13 residues. The input for sequencing was peripheral blood, taken 28 days after the second AZD1222 dose. The chain is built from TRBV3-1 (or the pseudogene TRBV3-2) and TRBJ1-5; D is ambiguous. This receptor was taken from an adult who received the AZD1222 COVID-19 vaccine. Here the CDR3 reads CASSLEPNQPQHF. The CDR3 DNA is TGTGCCAGCAGCCTGGAACCTAATCAGCCCCAGCATTTT.